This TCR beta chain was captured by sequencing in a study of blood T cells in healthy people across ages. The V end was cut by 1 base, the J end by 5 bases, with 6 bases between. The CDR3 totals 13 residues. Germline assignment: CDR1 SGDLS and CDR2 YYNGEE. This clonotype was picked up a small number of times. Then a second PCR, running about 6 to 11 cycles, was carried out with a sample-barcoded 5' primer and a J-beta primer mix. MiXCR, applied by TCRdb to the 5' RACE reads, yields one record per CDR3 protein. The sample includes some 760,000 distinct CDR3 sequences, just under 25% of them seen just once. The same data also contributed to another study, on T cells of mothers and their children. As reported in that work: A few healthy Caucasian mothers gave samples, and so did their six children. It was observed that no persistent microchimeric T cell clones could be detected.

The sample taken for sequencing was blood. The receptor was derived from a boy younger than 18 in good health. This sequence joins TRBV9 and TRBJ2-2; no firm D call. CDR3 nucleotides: TGTGCCAGCAGCGTATACCAGACCGGGGAGCTGTTTTTT. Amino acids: CASSVYQTGELFF.